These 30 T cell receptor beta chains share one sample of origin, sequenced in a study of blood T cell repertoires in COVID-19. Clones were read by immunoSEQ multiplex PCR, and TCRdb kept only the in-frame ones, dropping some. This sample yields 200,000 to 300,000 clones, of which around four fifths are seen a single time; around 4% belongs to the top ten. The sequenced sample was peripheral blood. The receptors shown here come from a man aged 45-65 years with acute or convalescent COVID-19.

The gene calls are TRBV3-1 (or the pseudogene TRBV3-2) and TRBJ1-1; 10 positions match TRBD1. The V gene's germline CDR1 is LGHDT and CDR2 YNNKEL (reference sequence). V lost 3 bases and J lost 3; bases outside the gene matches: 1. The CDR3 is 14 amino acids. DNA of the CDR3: TGTGCCAGCAGCCAGGGGACAGGGGACACTGAAGCTTTCTTT. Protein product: CASSQGTGDTEAFF.

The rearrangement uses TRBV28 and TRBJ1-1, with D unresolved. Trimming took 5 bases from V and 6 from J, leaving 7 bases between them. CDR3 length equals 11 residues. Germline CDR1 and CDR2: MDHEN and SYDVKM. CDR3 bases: TGTGCCAGCAGTCGCAGATCTGAAGCTTTCTTT. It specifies CASSRRSEAFF.

Written as DNA, the CDR3 is TGCGCCAGCAGCCGAGGACAGGGGAACTCACCCCTCCACTTT. This translates into CASSRGQGNSPLHF. This chain joins TRBV5-1 and TRBJ1-6, with 9 bases identical to TRBD1. The V and J ends lost 4 bases and 10 bases, in that order; junction bases with no gene match: 6. The CDR3 extends over 14 amino acids. CDR1 is SGHRS and CDR2 is YFSETQ in the germline V gene. The variable domain in full, completed from reference TRBV5-1 and TRBJ1-6, reads KAGVTQTPRYLIKTRGQQVTLSCSPISGHRSVSWYQQTPGQGLQFLFEYFSETQRNKGNFPGRFSGRQFSNSRSEMNVSTLELGDSALYLCASSRGQGNSPLHFGNGTRLTVT.

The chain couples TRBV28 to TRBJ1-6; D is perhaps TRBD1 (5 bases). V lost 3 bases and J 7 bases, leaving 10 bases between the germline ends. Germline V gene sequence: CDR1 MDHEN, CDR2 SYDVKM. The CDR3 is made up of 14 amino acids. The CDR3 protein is CASSLSAGNSPLHF. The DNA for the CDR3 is TGTGCCAGCAGTTTGTCGGCAGGGAATTCACCCCTCCACTTT.

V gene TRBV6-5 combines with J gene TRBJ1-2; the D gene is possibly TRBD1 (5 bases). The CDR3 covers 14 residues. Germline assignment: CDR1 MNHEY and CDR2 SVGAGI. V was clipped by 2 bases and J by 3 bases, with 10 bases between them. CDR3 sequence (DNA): TGTGCCAGCAGTTACGGGGCCAGGGACTATGGCTACACCTTC. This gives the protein CASSYGARDYGYTF.

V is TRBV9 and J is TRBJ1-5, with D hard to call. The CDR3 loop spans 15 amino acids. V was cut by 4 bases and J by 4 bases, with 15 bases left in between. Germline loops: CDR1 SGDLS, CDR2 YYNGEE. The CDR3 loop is CASSHREDANQPQHF. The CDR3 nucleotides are TGTGCCAGCAGCCACCGGGAGGATGCAAATCAGCCCCAGCATTTT.

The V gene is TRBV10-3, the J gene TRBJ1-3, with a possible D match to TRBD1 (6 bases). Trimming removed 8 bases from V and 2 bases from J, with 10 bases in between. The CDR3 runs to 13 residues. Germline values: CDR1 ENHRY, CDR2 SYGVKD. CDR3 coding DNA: TGTGCCATCGCAACAGGGACTGGAAACACCATATATTTT. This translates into CAIATGTGNTIYF.

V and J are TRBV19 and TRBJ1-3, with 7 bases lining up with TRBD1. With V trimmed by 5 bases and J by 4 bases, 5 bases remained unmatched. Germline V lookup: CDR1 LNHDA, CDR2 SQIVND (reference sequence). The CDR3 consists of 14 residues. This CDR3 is CASSSTGYGNTIYF. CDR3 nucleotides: TGTGCCAGTAGTTCGACAGGGTACGGAAACACCATATATTTT.

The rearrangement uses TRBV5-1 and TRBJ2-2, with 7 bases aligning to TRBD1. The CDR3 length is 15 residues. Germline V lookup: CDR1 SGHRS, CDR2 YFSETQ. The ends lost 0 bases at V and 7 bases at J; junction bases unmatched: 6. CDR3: CASSLGDREGGELFF. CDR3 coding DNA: TGCGCCAGCAGCTTGGGAGACAGGGAAGGCGGGGAGCTGTTTTTT. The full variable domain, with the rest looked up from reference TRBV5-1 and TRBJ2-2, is KAGVTQTPRYLIKTRGQQVTLSCSPISGHRSVSWYQQTPGQGLQFLFEYFSETQRNKGNFPGRFSGRQFSNSRSEMNVSTLELGDSALYLCASSLGDREGGELFFGEGSRLTVL.

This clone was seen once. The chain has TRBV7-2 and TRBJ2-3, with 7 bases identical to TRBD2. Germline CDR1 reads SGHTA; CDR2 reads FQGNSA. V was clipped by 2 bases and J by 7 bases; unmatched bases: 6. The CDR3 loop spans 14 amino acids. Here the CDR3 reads CASSLSSGLNTQYF. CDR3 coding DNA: TGTGCCAGCAGCTTATCTAGCGGTCTGAATACGCAGTATTTT.

The CDR3 sequence is CASSTGTSGRIREQYF. In nucleotides, the CDR3 is TGTGCCAGCAGCACCGGGACTAGCGGGAGGATAAGGGAGCAGTACTTC. J is TRBJ2-7 and V is TRBV11-3; TRBD2 matches 15 bases. V dropped 5 bases and J dropped 7; count of bases not matched to a gene: 9. The germline V gene has CDR1 SGHNT and CDR2 YENEEA. This CDR3 has 16 amino acids.

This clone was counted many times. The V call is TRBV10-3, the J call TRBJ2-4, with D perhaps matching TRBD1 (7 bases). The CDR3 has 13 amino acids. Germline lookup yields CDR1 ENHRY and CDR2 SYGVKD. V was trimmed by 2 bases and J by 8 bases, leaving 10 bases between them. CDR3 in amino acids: CAISETGEDIQYF. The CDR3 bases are TGTGCCATCAGTGAGACAGGGGAGGACATTCAGTACTTC.

CDR3 DNA: TGCGCCAGCAGCCAACAGGGGCGCAACTCCTACGAGCAGTACTTC. Translation gives CASSQQGRNSYEQYF. V and J are TRBV4-1 and TRBJ2-7; D perhaps matches TRBD1 (6 bases). The CDR3 covers 15 residues. V was clipped by 2 bases and J by 0 bases, with 11 bases between them. The germline gives CDR1 MGHRA, CDR2 YSYEKL.

CDR3 in amino acids: CASSSWQGNSYEQYF. CDR3 DNA sequence: TGTGCCAGCAGCTCTTGGCAGGGGAACTCCTACGAGCAGTACTTC. The gene calls are TRBV7-9 and TRBJ2-7; TRBD1 might be the D (6 bases). Germline V gene data show CDR1 as SEHNR and CDR2 as FQNEAQ (reference sequence). The CDR3 is 15 residues long. V was shortened by 4 bases and J by 0 bases, with 13 bases between the two germline ends.

The CDR3 protein is CASSSVVAAGTEAFF. In DNA form, the CDR3 reads TGTGCCAGCAGCTCAGTGGTGGCGGCGGGCACTGAAGCTTTCTTT. The chain links TRBV5-6 to TRBJ1-1; D not certain. Germline V gene sequence: CDR1 SGHDT, CDR2 YYEEEE. This CDR3 region has 15 residues. Trimming left V 3 bases short and J 4 bases short, with 16 bases between. Together with reference TRBV5-6 and TRBJ1-1, the CDR3 gives the full variable domain: DAGVTQSPTHLIKTRGQQVTLRCSPKSGHDTVSWYQQALGQGPQFIFQYYEEEERQRGNFPDRFSGHQFPNYSSELNVNALLLGDSALYLCASSSVVAAGTEAFFGQGTRLTVV.

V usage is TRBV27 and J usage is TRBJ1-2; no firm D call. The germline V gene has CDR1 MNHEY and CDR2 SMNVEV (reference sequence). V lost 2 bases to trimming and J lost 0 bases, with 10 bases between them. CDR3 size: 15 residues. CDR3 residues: CASSLRRETNYGYTF. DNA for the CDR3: TGTGCCAGCAGTTTAAGGAGGGAAACTAACTATGGCTACACCTTC.

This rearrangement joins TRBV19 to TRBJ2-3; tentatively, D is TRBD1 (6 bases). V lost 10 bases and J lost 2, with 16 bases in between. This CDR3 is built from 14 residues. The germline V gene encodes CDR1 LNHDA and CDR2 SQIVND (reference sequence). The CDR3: CATRGDRLTDTQYF. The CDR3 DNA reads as TGTGCCACCCGGGGCGACAGGCTCACAGATACGCAGTATTTT.

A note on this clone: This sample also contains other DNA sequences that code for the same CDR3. The CDR3 protein is CASSAGLAGQETQYF. The CDR3 DNA reads TGTGCCAGCAGCGCGGGACTAGCGGGACAAGAGACCCAGTACTTC. The chain is built from TRBV9 and TRBJ2-5; 13 bases fit TRBD2. V lost 3 bases to trimming and J lost 2 bases; unmatched junction nucleotides: 1. The germline V gene encodes CDR1 SGDLS and CDR2 YYNGEE. This CDR3 comprises 15 residues.

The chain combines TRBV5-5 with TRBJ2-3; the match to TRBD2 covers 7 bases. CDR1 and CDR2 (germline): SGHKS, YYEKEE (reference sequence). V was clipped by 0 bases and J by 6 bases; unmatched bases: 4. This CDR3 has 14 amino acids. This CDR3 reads CASSLVLATDTQYF. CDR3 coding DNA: TGTGCCAGCAGCTTGGTACTAGCGACGGATACGCAGTATTTT. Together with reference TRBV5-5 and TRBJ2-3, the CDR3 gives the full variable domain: DAGVTQSPTHLIKTRGQQVTLRCSPISGHKSVSWYQQVLGQGPQFIFQYYEKEERGRGNFPDRFSARQFPNYSSELNVNALLLGDSALYLCASSLVLATDTQYFGPGTRLTVL.

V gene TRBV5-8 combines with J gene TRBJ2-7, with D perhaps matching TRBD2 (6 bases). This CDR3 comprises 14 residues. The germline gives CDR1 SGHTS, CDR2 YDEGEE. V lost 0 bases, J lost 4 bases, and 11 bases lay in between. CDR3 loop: CASSLEGGAYEQYF. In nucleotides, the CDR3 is TGTGCCAGCAGCTTGGAAGGAGGGGCTTACGAGCAGTACTTC.

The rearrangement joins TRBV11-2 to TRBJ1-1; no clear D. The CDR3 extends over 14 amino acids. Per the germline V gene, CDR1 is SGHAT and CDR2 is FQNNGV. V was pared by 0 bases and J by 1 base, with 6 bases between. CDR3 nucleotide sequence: TGTGCCAGCAGCTTAGATTACACGAACACTGAAGCTTTCTTT. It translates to CASSLDYTNTEAFF.

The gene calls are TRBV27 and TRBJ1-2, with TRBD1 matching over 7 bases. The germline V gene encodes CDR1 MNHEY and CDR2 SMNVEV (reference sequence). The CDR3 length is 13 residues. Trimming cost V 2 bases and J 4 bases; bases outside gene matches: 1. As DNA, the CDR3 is TGTGCCAGCAGTTTAGGGACAGCCTATGGCTACACCTTC. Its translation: CASSLGTAYGYTF.

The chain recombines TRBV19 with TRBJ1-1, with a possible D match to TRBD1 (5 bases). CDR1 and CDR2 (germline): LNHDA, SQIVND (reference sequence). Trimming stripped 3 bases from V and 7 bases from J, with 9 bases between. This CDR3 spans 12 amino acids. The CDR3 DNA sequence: TGTGCCAGTAGTATGGGAGGACATGAAGCTTTCTTT. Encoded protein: CASSMGGHEAFF.

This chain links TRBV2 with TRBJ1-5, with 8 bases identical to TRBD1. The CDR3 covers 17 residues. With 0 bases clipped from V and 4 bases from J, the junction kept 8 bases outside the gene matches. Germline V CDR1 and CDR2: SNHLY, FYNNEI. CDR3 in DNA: TGTGCCAGCAGTGAAGCTGGGGGACAGGCGATAAATCAGCCCCAGCATTTT. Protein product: CASSEAGGQAINQPQHF. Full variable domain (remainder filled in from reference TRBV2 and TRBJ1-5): EPEVTQTPSHQVTQMGQEVILRCVPISNHLYFYWYRQILGQKVEFLVSFYNNEISEKSEIFDDQFSVERPDGSNFTLKIRSTKLEDSAMYFCASSEAGGQAINQPQHFGDGTRLSIL.

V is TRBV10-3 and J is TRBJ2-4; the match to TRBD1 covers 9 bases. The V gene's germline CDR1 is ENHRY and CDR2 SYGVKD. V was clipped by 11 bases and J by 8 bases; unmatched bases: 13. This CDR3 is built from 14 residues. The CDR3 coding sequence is TGTGCCGCCTCCCCGGGACAGGGTTGGGACATTCAGTACTTC. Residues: CAASPGQGWDIQYF.

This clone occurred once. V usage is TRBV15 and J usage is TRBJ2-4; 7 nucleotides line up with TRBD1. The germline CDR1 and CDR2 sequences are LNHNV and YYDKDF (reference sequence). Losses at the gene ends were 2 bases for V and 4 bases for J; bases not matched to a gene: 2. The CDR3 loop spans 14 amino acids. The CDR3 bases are TGTGCCACCAGCAGATTGGGACAGAAAAACATTCAGTACTTC. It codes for CATSRLGQKNIQYF.

CDR3 DNA: TGTGCCAGCAATCCCCAGGTTGGAAACACCATATATTTT. It codes for CASNPQVGNTIYF. The chain carries TRBV2 and TRBJ1-3, with no clear D. Looked up from germline, CDR1 is SNHLY and CDR2 is FYNNEI. V lost 7 bases to trimming and J lost 3 bases, with 10 bases between them. The CDR3 is 13 amino acids.

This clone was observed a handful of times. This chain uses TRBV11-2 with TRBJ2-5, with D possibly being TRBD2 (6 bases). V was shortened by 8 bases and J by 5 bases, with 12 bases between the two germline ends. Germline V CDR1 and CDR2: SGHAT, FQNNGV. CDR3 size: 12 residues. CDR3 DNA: TGTGCCAGCTCCCGGGAGCTCGAGACCCAGTACTTC. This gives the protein CASSRELETQYF.

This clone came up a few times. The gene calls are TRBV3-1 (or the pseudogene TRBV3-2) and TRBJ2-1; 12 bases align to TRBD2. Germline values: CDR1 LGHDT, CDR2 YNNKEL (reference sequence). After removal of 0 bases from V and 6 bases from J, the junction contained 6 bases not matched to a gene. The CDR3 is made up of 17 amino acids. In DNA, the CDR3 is TGTGCCAGCAGCCAAGAATACCTAGCGGGAGGGGGCAATGAGCAGTTCTTC. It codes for CASSQEYLAGGGNEQFF.

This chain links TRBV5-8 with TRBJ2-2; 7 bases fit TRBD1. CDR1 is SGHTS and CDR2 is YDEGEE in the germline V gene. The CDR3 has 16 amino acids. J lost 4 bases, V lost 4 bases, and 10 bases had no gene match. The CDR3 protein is CASSLTDRPSTGELFF. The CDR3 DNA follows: TGTGCCAGCAGCCTCACGGACAGGCCGAGCACCGGGGAGCTGTTTTTT.